The 5 T cell receptor beta chains in this list originate from one sample, sequenced in a study of response to subunit inactivated influenza vaccine. TCRdb analysed the RT-PCR reads with MiXCR anew, one entry per CDR3 protein. The sample records under 550,000 distinct CDR3 sequences, about 7.2% being singletons. The specimen comprised PBMCs from blood, sampled less than 30 months after vaccination. These TCRs come from a man aged 50 to 69 who received an inactivated influenza vaccine.

This clonotype has a handful of counts. The chain joins TRBV12-3 or TRBV12-4 to TRBJ1-2; D is undetermined. V gave up 2 bases and J gave up 4 bases, with 8 bases separating them. This CDR3 spans 13 amino acids. CDR3 loop: CASSLSHTYGYTF. CDR3 bases: TGTGCCAGCAGTTTATCTCATACCTATGGCTACACCTTC.

This chain connects TRBV20-1 to TRBJ2-5; no definite D call. Germline-derived CDR1 and CDR2 are DFQATT and SNEGSKA (reference sequence). Trimming took 1 base from V and 5 from J, leaving 8 bases between them. This CDR3 region has 12 residues. Here the CDR3 reads CSARVSGETQYF. CDR3 coding DNA: TGCAGTGCTAGAGTTAGTGGGGAGACCCAGTACTTC.

In this sample, this clonotype turned up many times. The V call is TRBV20-1, the J call TRBJ2-5; D is undetermined. CDR1 DFQATT and CDR2 SNEGSKA come from the germline V gene (reference sequence). Trimming shortened V by 5 bases and J by 1 base, and 14 bases separated the two germline ends. The CDR3 consists of 14 residues. This chain's CDR3 is CSASSSVGQETQYF. The CDR3 nucleotides are TGCAGTGCTTCGTCAAGTGTAGGCCAAGAGACCCAGTACTTC.

This clonotype was detected once. The gene calls are TRBV29-1 and TRBJ2-7, with D perhaps matching TRBD1 or TRBD2 (5 bases each). The germline CDR1 and CDR2 sequences are SQVTM and ANQGSEA. V lost 4 bases, J lost 7 bases, and 17 bases lay in between. This CDR3 has 13 amino acids. The CDR3 DNA reads as TGCAGCGTTGTTGGGACCAATTACAATGAGCAGTACTTC. Translating it yields CSVVGTNYNEQYF.

In DNA, the CDR3 is TGTGCCAGCAGTTCAATGGGAGGACTCGGGCCGGCAATCCCTGAAGCTTTCTTT. Translated, it gives CASSSMGGLGPAIPEAFF. The V and J genes are TRBV12-3 or TRBV12-4 and TRBJ1-1; D remains unclear. The V end was cut by 4 bases, the J end by 6 bases, with 27 bases between. The CDR3 is 18 residues long.